The rows below give T cell receptor beta chains drawn from one sample of a study of glioma-infiltrating T cells. From the multiplex PCR reads, TCRdb called clonotypes with MiXCR, one entry per CDR3 protein. The data show around 100,000 distinct CDR3 sequences, about 30% seen once. The sequencing sample was made of glioma tissue, nonneoplastic brain tissue, or PBMCs (not recorded which). Receptors were obtained from a human donor with low-grade glioma or glioblastoma, undergoing nonglioma brain surgery, or in good health (not recorded which). Both conserved end residues are part of each CDR3. A D gene is named only where the DNA matches it firmly. Size is omitted from some rows. Given values are once, few, many or a class for expanded clones.

V gene	clone size	CDR3 length	D gene	J gene	CDR3 protein	CDR3 DNA
TRBV2	.	15	.	TRBJ1-2	CASSPLEGRLPGYTF	TGTGCCAGCAGCCCCTTGGAGGGAAGGTTACCTGGCTACACCTTC
TRBV19	few	15	.	TRBJ1-5	CASSETIRGNQPQHF	TGTGCCAGTAGTGAGACCATCAGGGGCAATCAGCCCCAGCATTTT
TRBV12-3/TRBV12-4	many	15	TRBD2	TRBJ2-3	CASSLAGGGTDTQYF	TGTGCCAGCAGTCTAGCGGGGGGAGGCACAGATACGCAGTATTTT
TRBV20-1	many	13	.	TRBJ2-4	CSAPSLAKNIQYF	TGCAGTGCTCCGTCCCTAGCCAAAAACATTCAGTACTTC
TRBV12-3/TRBV12-4	once	15	.	TRBJ2-3	CASSLIGEMTDTQYF	TGTGCCAGCAGTTTAATAGGGGAGATGACAGATACGCAGTATTTT
TRBV4-3	many	14	TRBD2	TRBJ2-5	CASSPGGGEETQYF	TGCGCCAGCAGCCCTGGGGGGGGGGAAGAGACCCAGTACTTC
TRBV19	many	14	.	TRBJ1-5	CASSPGQADQPQHF	TGTGCCAGTAGTCCCGGGCAGGCGGATCAGCCCCAGCATTTT
TRBV5-1	.	13	.	TRBJ1-2	CASGKDGPYGYTF	TGCGCCAGTGGGAAGGACGGCCCCTATGGCTACACCTTC
TRBV19	many	18	TRBD2	TRBJ2-3	CASSIGLAGGRYTDTQYF	TGTGCCAGTAGTATAGGGCTAGCGGGGGGCCGGTACACAGATACGCAGTATTTT
TRBV7-9	many	15	.	TRBJ2-1	CASSSRGAPYNEQFF	TGTGCCAGCAGCTCCCGGGGGGCCCCCTACAATGAGCAGTTCTTC
TRBV6-6	many	15	TRBD2	TRBJ2-7	CASSYSEGLGYEQYF	TGTGCCAGCAGTTACTCGGAGGGACTAGGGTACGAGCAGTACTTC
TRBV9	few	13	.	TRBJ2-1	CASSVASLNEQFF	TGTGCCAGCAGCGTTGCTAGCCTCAATGAGCAATTCTTC
TRBV14	many	15	.	TRBJ2-1	CASSQGLISGNEQFF	TGTGCCAGCAGCCAGGGGTTGATAAGCGGCAATGAGCAGTTCTTC
TRBV6-1	many	12	.	TRBJ1-2	CASSKDGHGYTF	TGTGCCAGCAGCAAGGACGGACATGGCTACACCTTC
TRBV19	.	17	.	TRBJ1-4	CASRALGRGLTNEKLFF	TGTGCCAGTAGGGCCCTGGGCAGGGGACTCACCAATGAAAAACTGTTTTTT
TRBV28	many	14	TRBD1	TRBJ1-2	CASSLEGALHGYTF	TGTGCCAGCAGTTTAGAGGGGGCGTTGCATGGCTACACCTTC
TRBV6-1	many	12	.	TRBJ2-7	CASSAVGDEQYF	TGTGCCAGCAGCGCGGTAGGGGACGAGCAGTACTTC
TRBV6-6	many	16	.	TRBJ1-3	CASSYSISGSGNTIYF	TGTGCCAGCAGTTACTCGATTTCAGGGTCTGGAAACACCATATATTTT
TRBV9	.	15	.	TRBJ2-3	CASSFDVKRLTTQYF	TGTGCCAGCAGCTTTGATGTCAAGAGACTTACTACGCAGTATTTT
TRBV6-1	many	15	.	TRBJ1-6	CASNPNRDGNSPLHF	TGTGCCAGCAACCCAAACCGGGACGGCAATTCACCCCTCCACTTT
TRBV5-4	many	14	TRBD2	TRBJ2-7	CASSLVGGSYEQYF	TGTGCCAGCAGCTTGGTGGGGGGGAGTTACGAGCAGTACTTC
TRBV7-2	few	16	.	TRBJ2-7	CASSRGGLAAGYEQYF	TGTGCCAGCAGCCGCGGAGGGTTGGCAGCAGGCTACGAGCAGTACTTC
TRBV5-6	.	14	TRBD1	TRBJ1-6	CASSSDRENSPLHF	TGTGCCAGCAGCTCGGACAGGGAGAATTCACCCCTCCACTTT
TRBV29-1	many	14	.	TRBJ1-2	CSVHQGPPYWGYTF	TGCAGCGTTCACCAGGGACCACCTTATTGGGGCTACACCTTC
TRBV5-1	.	15	.	TRBJ2-1	CASSLEAIWRSEQFF	TGCGCCAGCAGCTTGGAAGCTATTTGGCGCAGTGAGCAGTTCTTC
TRBV4-1	few	14	.	TRBJ1-4	CASSQDLNLEKLFF	TGCGCCAGCAGCCAAGATCTAAACCTCGAAAAACTGTTTTTT
TRBV20-1	many	15	TRBD2	TRBJ2-3	CSANFGTSAADTQYF	TGCAGTGCTAACTTTGGGACTAGCGCCGCAGATACGCAGTATTTT